The 31 T cell receptor beta chains presented below share a single source sample, sequenced in a study of blood T cell repertoires in COVID-19. Data came from immunoSEQ multiplex PCR; TCRdb stores just in-frame clones and leaves some out. The table lists around 400,000 clones, about 90% of them singletons. The source material was peripheral blood. The source is a woman in her 30s with COVID-19, enrolled during active disease.

CDR3 bases: TGCGCCAGCAGCCTCGACAGGGCAGTGGCTTTCTTT. As protein: CASSLDRAVAFF. The J gene is TRBJ1-1, the V gene TRBV5-1; TRBD1 agrees at 7 bases. There are 12 residues in the CDR3. Germline CDR1 SGHRS, CDR2 YFSETQ. V lost 4 bases and J lost 11; bases outside the gene matches: 8.

The chain combines TRBV6-6 with TRBJ1-6; weak D call: TRBD1 (5 bases). Trimming pared 6 bases from V and 8 bases from J, leaving 17 bases between. Germline lookup yields CDR1 MNHNY and CDR2 SVGAGI (reference sequence). This CDR3 is 15 amino acids long. In DNA, the CDR3 is TGTGCCAGCAGATCCCGCGAACAGGCATATTCACCCCTCCACTTT. Translated: CASRSREQAYSPLHF.

This clone is a singleton in its sample. The CDR3 sequence is CASSLGAGASYEQYF. The CDR3 DNA follows: TGCGCCAGCAGCTTGGGGGCAGGGGCATCCTACGAGCAGTACTTC. This chain joins TRBV5-1 and TRBJ2-7, with TRBD1 as a possible D gene (6 bases). CDR3 length: 15 residues. The germline gives CDR1 SGHRS, CDR2 YFSETQ. V dropped 0 bases and J dropped 1 base, with 11 bases sitting between them. The full variable domain, in which reference TRBV5-1 and TRBJ2-7 provide the parts outside the CDR3, is KAGVTQTPRYLIKTRGQQVTLSCSPISGHRSVSWYQQTPGQGLQFLFEYFSETQRNKGNFPGRFSGRQFSNSRSEMNVSTLELGDSALYLCASSLGAGASYEQYFGPGTRLTVT.

The chain carries TRBV5-1 and TRBJ2-7; TRBD1 is a possible D gene (6 bases). Trimming stripped 0 bases from V and 6 bases from J, with 10 bases between. The CDR3 extends over 13 amino acids. Germline loops: CDR1 SGHRS, CDR2 YFSETQ. For the CDR3, the DNA is TGCGCCAGCAGCTTGGACAGGGTGGGCGAGCAGTACTTC. It translates to CASSLDRVGEQYF.

V usage is TRBV24-1 and J usage is TRBJ2-5; TRBD1 agrees at 7 bases. Germline values: CDR1 KGHDR, CDR2 SFDVKD. The ends lost 0 bases at V and 7 bases at J; junction bases unmatched: 10. The CDR3 loop spans 16 amino acids. CDR3 residues: CATSDLGETGRVTQYF. Here the CDR3 DNA reads TGTGCCACCAGTGATTTGGGGGAGACAGGGCGGGTGACCCAGTACTTC.

The CDR3 sequence is CASSQGGGGDHSYEQYF. In DNA, the CDR3 is TGCGCCAGCAGCCAAGGGGGAGGGGGGGACCACTCCTACGAGCAGTACTTC. The rearrangement joins TRBV4-1 to TRBJ2-7; D may be TRBD2 (7 bases). There are 17 residues in the CDR3. V shed 1 base and J shed 0 bases, with 16 bases lying between them. Germline V gene sequence: CDR1 MGHRA, CDR2 YSYEKL.

The V call is TRBV28, the J call TRBJ2-2; 9 bases agree with TRBD2. V gave up 5 bases and J gave up 0 bases; unmatched junction bases: 1. Germline V gives CDR1 MDHEN, CDR2 SYDVKM. The CDR3 extends over 15 amino acids. The CDR3 is CASSIAGANTGELFF. The CDR3 nucleotides read TGTGCCAGCAGTATAGCGGGAGCGAACACCGGGGAGCTGTTTTTT.

This chain joins TRBV9 and TRBJ2-2, with D uncertain. Germline V gene lookup returns CDR1 SGDLS and CDR2 YYNGEE. The CDR3 sequence is 15 residues long. Trimming removed 0 bases from V and 7 bases from J, with 13 bases in between. The CDR3 DNA follows: TGTGCCAGCAGCGTAGCGTCTAGATCTAACGGGGAGCTGTTTTTT. This encodes CASSVASRSNGELFF.

The chain carries TRBV5-8 and TRBJ2-2; 10 positions match TRBD2. The germline gives CDR1 SGHTS, CDR2 YDEGEE. With 4 bases clipped from V and 6 bases from J, the junction kept 9 bases outside the gene matches. The CDR3 runs to 16 residues. The CDR3 coding sequence is TGTGCCAGCAGCCCGCGGAGCGGGAGGGCTGCCGGGGAGCTGTTTTTT. This codes for CASSPRSGRAAGELFF.

The V call is TRBV27, the J call TRBJ2-7; 12 bases are a match to TRBD2. Germline lookup yields CDR1 MNHEY and CDR2 SMNVEV (reference sequence). The CDR3 extends over 14 amino acids. V lost 3 bases and J lost 6; bases outside the gene matches: 3. The CDR3 loop reads CASSLGTSGLEQYF. The CDR3 DNA follows: TGTGCCAGCAGTTTGGGGACTAGCGGGCTCGAGCAGTACTTC.

The genes are TRBV6-1 and TRBJ1-1; TRBD1 aligns across 8 bases. V shed 2 bases and J 3 bases; nucleotides not matched to a gene: 8. The CDR3 contains 16 residues. The germline gives CDR1 MNHNS, CDR2 SASEGT. The CDR3: CASSEWAGGSYTEAFF. The DNA of the CDR3 is TGTGCCAGCAGTGAATGGGCAGGGGGCTCGTACACTGAAGCTTTCTTT.

The chain links TRBV4-1 to TRBJ1-1; 8 positions match TRBD1. The CDR3 extends over 15 amino acids. Germline V CDR1 and CDR2: MGHRA, YSYEKL. V gave up 5 bases and J gave up 4 bases; unmatched junction bases: 9. In DNA, the CDR3 is TGCGCCAGCAGCAAAAGGGCAGGGGGCGTCACTGAAGCTTTCTTT. It codes for CASSKRAGGVTEAFF.

The chain joins TRBV24-1 to TRBJ1-5, with TRBD1 as a possible D gene (6 bases). This CDR3 has 14 amino acids. Germline lookup yields CDR1 KGHDR and CDR2 SFDVKD. V was cut by 3 bases and J by 6 bases, with 11 bases left in between. Here the CDR3 reads CATSDGQGPQPQHF. The DNA for the CDR3 is TGTGCCACCAGTGATGGGCAGGGGCCTCAGCCCCAGCATTTT.

V usage is TRBV18 and J usage is TRBJ1-4; 9 nucleotides agree with TRBD1. Looked up from germline, CDR1 is KGHSH and CDR2 is LQKENI. The CDR3 is 16 amino acids. Trimming removed 4 bases from V and 6 bases from J; junction bases left unmatched: 9. CDR3 loop: CASSLPLTGGYEKLFF. The CDR3 nucleotides are TGTGCCAGCTCACTTCCCCTGACAGGGGGGTATGAAAAACTGTTTTTT.

V usage is TRBV4-1 and J usage is TRBJ2-2; possibly TRBD1 for D (6 bases). CDR3 length: 17 amino acids. Germline CDR1 reads MGHRA; CDR2 reads YSYEKL. V dropped 1 base and J dropped 2 bases, with 14 bases sitting between them. In DNA form, the CDR3 reads TGCGCCAGCAGCCAAGGAGGGGGACAAAGTAACACCGGGGAGCTGTTTTTT. Protein sequence: CASSQGGGQSNTGELFF.

The CDR3 sequence is CATSAGGGYEQYF. The CDR3 nucleotides read TGTGCCACCAGTGCGGGGGGGGGCTACGAGCAGTACTTC. The chain recombines TRBV24-1 with TRBJ2-7; TRBD2 agrees at 8 bases. J lost 3 bases, V lost 5 bases, and 2 bases had no gene match. From germline, CDR1 is KGHDR and CDR2 SFDVKD. This CDR3 is 13 amino acids long.

This chain uses TRBV2 with TRBJ1-4, with a weak D call TRBD1 (6 bases). The length of the CDR3 is 15 residues. From germline, CDR1 is SNHLY and CDR2 FYNNEI. V lost 0 bases, J lost 8 bases, and 13 bases lay in between. The CDR3 DNA follows: TGTGCCAGCAGTGAAGCTGGGGGGGCGAGCGAAAAACTGTTTTTT. This gives the protein CASSEAGGASEKLFF. The full variable domain, with the rest looked up from reference TRBV2 and TRBJ1-4, is EPEVTQTPSHQVTQMGQEVILRCVPISNHLYFYWYRQILGQKVEFLVSFYNNEISEKSEIFDDQFSVERPDGSNFTLKIRSTKLEDSAMYFCASSEAGGASEKLFFGSGTQLSVL.

The chain links TRBV12-3 or TRBV12-4 to TRBJ2-7, with 8 bases identical to TRBD1. V lost 8 bases to trimming and J lost 3 bases; unmatched junction nucleotides: 6. The CDR3 length is 13 residues. Here the CDR3 DNA reads TGTGCCAGCGGGGGACAGGTAGGCTACGAGCAGTACTTC. This encodes CASGGQVGYEQYF.

This clone was seen only a few times. The identical CDR3 is also encoded by other nucleotide sequences in the sample. The chain is built from TRBV28 and TRBJ1-2; the match to TRBD1 covers 7 bases. This CDR3 has 13 residues. After removal of 2 bases from V and 5 bases from J, the junction contained 2 bases not matched to a gene. Germline assignment: CDR1 MDHEN and CDR2 SYDVKM. The CDR3 loop reads CASSLATGYGYTF. For the CDR3, the DNA is TGTGCCAGCAGTTTAGCGACAGGGTATGGCTACACCTTC.

The count of this clone is one. The chain couples TRBV5-1 to TRBJ2-5; 8 bases are shared with TRBD1. The CDR3 consists of 16 residues. Trimming took 2 bases from V and 5 from J; bases not matched to a gene: 11. The germline gives CDR1 SGHRS, CDR2 YFSETQ. The CDR3 region has the DNA TGCGCCAGCAGCTTCCCTCGGACAGGGCCGGGTGAGACCCAGTACTTC. It codes for CASSFPRTGPGETQYF.

The chain combines TRBV9 with TRBJ2-5; TRBD2 matches at 11 bases. Looked up from germline, CDR1 is SGDLS and CDR2 is YYNGEE. The CDR3 sequence is 16 residues long. The junction had 2 bases not matched to a gene; V was cut back by 0 bases and J by 1 base. The chain's CDR3 is CASSVGGTSGQETQYF. The CDR3 nucleotides read TGTGCCAGCAGCGTAGGGGGGACTAGCGGCCAAGAGACCCAGTACTTC.

The genes are TRBV19 and TRBJ1-5, with D possibly being TRBD1 (5 bases). The V gene lost 7 bases and the J gene lost 0 bases, with 16 bases spanning the gap. There are 16 residues in the CDR3. CDR1 and CDR2 (germline): LNHDA, SQIVND (reference sequence). In nucleotides, the CDR3 is TGTGCCAGTAAAACAGGATCCCATTATAGCAATCAGCCCCAGCATTTT. It yields the protein CASKTGSHYSNQPQHF.

CDR3 DNA: TGCGCCAGCAGAGTGGGACTAGCGGGACCCTACGAGCAGTACTTC. Translating gives CASRVGLAGPYEQYF. The chain combines TRBV5-1 with TRBJ2-7; TRBD2 aligns across 13 bases. CDR3 length: 15 residues. V lost 5 bases and J lost 2; bases outside the gene matches: 4. Germline CDR1 SGHRS, CDR2 YFSETQ.

The rearrangement links TRBV9 to TRBJ1-1; perhaps TRBD1 as D (5 bases). V lost 0 bases and J lost 1, with 10 bases in between. The CDR3 is 15 residues long. Germline V gene lookup returns CDR1 SGDLS and CDR2 YYNGEE. The CDR3 loop reads CASSVGLGPNTEAFF. The CDR3 DNA reads TGTGCCAGCAGCGTAGGATTGGGGCCGAACACTGAAGCTTTCTTT.

The chain has TRBV19 and TRBJ2-1; a possible D gene is TRBD2 (6 bases). The CDR3 extends over 15 amino acids. Germline values: CDR1 LNHDA, CDR2 SQIVND (reference sequence). V lost 1 base to trimming and J lost 4 bases, with 11 bases between them. DNA of the CDR3: TGTGCCAGTAGTATAGCGGCCGGGAGATACAATGAGCAGTTCTTC. This encodes CASSIAAGRYNEQFF.

V usage is TRBV5-1 and J usage is TRBJ2-2, with D perhaps TRBD2 (5 bases). CDR1 SGHRS and CDR2 YFSETQ come from the germline V gene. The CDR3 runs 15 residues. Trimming stripped 1 base from V and 8 bases from J, with 15 bases between. The DNA for the CDR3 is TGCGCCAGCAGCTTGACAGCGGCATCGGGAGGGGAGCTGTTTTTT. Its translation: CASSLTAASGGELFF.

The CDR3 DNA reads as TGTGCCAGCAGATCCCCGCGGGGAATGAACACTGAAGCTTTCTTT. It is translated as CASRSPRGMNTEAFF. This chain links TRBV6-6 with TRBJ1-1, with unresolved D. Germline CDR1 MNHNY, CDR2 SVGAGI (reference sequence). The V gene lost 6 bases and the J gene lost 0 bases, with 14 bases spanning the gap. This CDR3 has 15 residues.

The chain employs TRBV6-2 or TRBV6-3 and TRBJ1-5, with 7 bases matching TRBD1. The CDR3 consists of 16 residues. CDR1 is MNHEY and CDR2 is SVGEGT in the germline V gene. The trim removed 5 bases at V and 1 base at J, leaving 8 bases unmatched. The CDR3 nucleotides are TGTGCCAGCAGTCGCCCACGGACAGGAAGCAATCAGCCCCAGCATTTT. Residues: CASSRPRTGSNQPQHF.

A remark on this clone: This sample includes further DNA sequences coding for the same CDR3. In nucleotides, the CDR3 is TGCGCCAGCAGCTCCGGACAGGGGGGGACTAATGAAAAACTGTTTTTT. It encodes CASSSGQGGTNEKLFF. The chain joins TRBV5-1 to TRBJ1-4; 10 bases are shared with TRBD1. V shed 3 bases and J 2 bases; nucleotides not matched to a gene: 4. In germline, CDR1 is SGHRS, CDR2 YFSETQ. The CDR3 consists of 16 residues.

V is TRBV30 and J is TRBJ2-3; a weak D match, TRBD2 (6 bases). The CDR3 runs to 15 residues. Germline-derived CDR1 and CDR2 are GTSNPN and SVGIG (reference sequence). V gave up 3 bases and J gave up 4 bases, with 17 bases separating them. In DNA, the CDR3 is TGTGCCTGGAGGAGGCCAGGGAGGTGGGCAGATACGCAGTATTTT. Translating it yields CAWRRPGRWADTQYF.

The chain combines TRBV19 with TRBJ1-4; D may be TRBD1 (6 bases). V lost 4 bases and J lost 0, with 9 bases in between. This CDR3 is built from 15 residues. Germline lookup yields CDR1 LNHDA and CDR2 SQIVND (reference sequence). The DNA for the CDR3 is TGTGCCAGTAGTACAGGGGATGCAACTAATGAAAAACTGTTTTTT. Protein sequence: CASSTGDATNEKLFF.